This T cell receptor beta chain was identified in a study of T cell responses to AZD1222 COVID-19 vaccine. Concerning this clone: The antigen is not known.

The data were produced by immunoSEQ multiplex PCR, yet TCRdb's version contains in-frame clones alone and is incomplete. The sample shows 200,000 to 250,000 clones, about 95% of them seen only once. Overall study findings and caveats: A reported finding is that nearly half of spike-specific TCRs target unmutated variant regions. Repertoires were obtained only post-peak T cell response. Donors skewed white British and female; clonal diversity was possibly underestimated. Following two doses of AZD1222, Spike-specific TCR breadth and depth rose.

With V trimmed by 1 base and J by 4 bases, 2 bases remained unmatched. From germline, CDR1 is SGHAT and CDR2 FQNNGV. The CDR3 extends over 16 amino acids. This rearrangement joins TRBV11-2 to TRBJ2-3, with 13 positions matching TRBD2. The sequences come from peripheral blood, collected 28 days after the second dose of the MenACWY control vaccine. The source of this sequence is an adult who received the MenACWY meningococcal vaccine as a control. The CDR3 loop is CASSLGTSGSADTQYF. In DNA, the CDR3 is TGTGCCAGCAGCTTAGGGACTAGCGGGAGCGCAGATACGCAGTATTTT.